The source of this T cell receptor (beta chain) is a study of T cell changes during pregnancy in multiple sclerosis. Data came from immunoSEQ multiplex PCR; TCRdb stores just in-frame clones and leaves some out. This sample has around 70,000 clones, with about 91% found just once. Germline values: CDR1 SGHRS, CDR2 YFSETQ. The CDR3 has 15 residues. V was cut by 0 bases and J by 5 bases, with 13 bases left in between. The chain couples TRBV5-1 to TRBJ2-3; a possible D gene is TRBD1 (5 bases). The receptor was isolated from a female donor with multiple sclerosis, enrolled in a pregnancy study. The specimen comprised peripheral blood, sampled after pregnancy. CDR3 nucleotides: TGCGCCAGCAGCTTGGTGGGGCTAGGGAAAGATACGCAGTATTTT. It translates to CASSLVGLGKDTQYF.